Shown below are 18 T cell receptor beta chains from a single sample sequenced in a study of T cell responses to AZD1222 COVID-19 vaccine. Sequencing used immunoSEQ multiplex PCR; TCRdb keeps in-frame clones, though not all of them. This sample has fewer than 100,000 clones, with around nine tenths found just once. This specimen consisted of peripheral blood, obtained on day 0 of AZD1222 vaccination. The receptors originated from an adult in good health.

The J gene is TRBJ2-7, the V gene TRBV18, with TRBD1 as a possible D gene (5 bases). CDR3 length: 15 residues. Per germline, CDR1 KGHSH and CDR2 LQKENI. Trimming removed 0 bases at V and 3 bases at J, with 12 bases between. In DNA, the CDR3 is TGTGCCAGCTCACCACCTTCGCACAGGAACTACGAGCAGTACTTC. It is translated as CASSPPSHRNYEQYF.

This chain uses TRBV7-3 with TRBJ2-1; maybe TRBD1 (6 bases). Germline CDR1 reads SGHTA; CDR2 reads FQGTGA. V gave up 5 bases and J gave up 10 bases, with 9 bases separating them. The CDR3 runs to 11 residues. The CDR3 loop is CASSMGTEQFF. The CDR3 nucleotides are TGTGCCAGCAGCATGGGGACAGAGCAGTTCTTC.

The CDR3 region is CASSVWTGVGNEQFF. CDR3 coding DNA: TGTGCCAGCAGCGTATGGACGGGAGTGGGCAATGAGCAGTTCTTC. The chain has TRBV9 and TRBJ2-1; maybe TRBD2 (6 bases). Trimming cost V 1 base and J 6 bases, with 14 bases left between them. CDR3 length equals 15 residues. From germline, CDR1 is SGDLS and CDR2 YYNGEE.

This clone is medium-sized (0.01 to 0.1%). CDR3 amino acids: CASSPGTGFVQPQHF. DNA for the CDR3: TGTGCCAGCAGCCCGGGGACGGGATTCGTTCAGCCCCAGCATTTT. The rearrangement uses TRBV7-2 and TRBJ1-5; perhaps TRBD1 as D (5 bases). Germline CDR1 is SGHTA and CDR2 is FQGNSA. V was cut by 5 bases and J by 6 bases, with 17 bases left in between. The CDR3 runs to 15 residues.

Comments on this clone: The conserved closing phenylalanine or tryptophan is absent in this CDR3, likely reflecting a read error. The DNA is omitted, as the CDR3 cannot be located on it reliably, and the CDR3 follows TCRdb's listing. This chain connects TRBV3-1 (or the pseudogene TRBV3-2) to TRBJ1-1; the table's D call of TRBD1 was not tested on the DNA. The CDR3 comprises 13 residues, both ends counted. Germline CDR1 LGHDT, CDR2 YNNKEL (reference sequence). CDR3 sequence reads: CASSQPNSPPDSS.

The chain uses TRBV7-8 and TRBJ2-1; either TRBD1 or TRBD2 may supply D (6 bases each). The CDR3 sequence is 15 residues long. V was trimmed by 6 bases and J by 8 bases, leaving 20 bases between them. Germline-derived CDR1 and CDR2 are SGHVS and FQNEAQ. The CDR3 reads CASSQGTFVGYEQFF. The DNA for the CDR3 is TGTGCCAGCAGTCAGGGGACTTTTGTGGGCTATGAGCAGTTCTTC. Looking up the rest from reference TRBV7-8 and TRBJ2-1 gives the full variable domain: GAGVSQSPRYKVAKRGQDVALRCDPISGHVSLFWYQQALGQGPEFLTYFQNEAQLDKSGLPSDRFFAERPEGSVSTLKIQRTQQEDSAVYLCASSQGTFVGYEQFFGPGTRLTVL.

J is TRBJ2-7 and V is TRBV7-9; no clear D. This CDR3 is built from 12 residues. The V end lost 5 bases, the J end lost 12 bases, and 17 bases lay between the germline ends. Germline V gives CDR1 SEHNR, CDR2 FQNEAQ (reference sequence). This CDR3 reads CASSPPGRRRYF. The CDR3 DNA follows: TGTGCCAGCAGCCCACCGGGCCGACGAAGGTACTTC.

This chain uses TRBV27 with TRBJ1-3, with a possible D match to TRBD1 (6 bases). The CDR3 consists of 14 residues. Germline values: CDR1 MNHEY, CDR2 SMNVEV (reference sequence). V lost 2 bases and J 2 bases, leaving 7 bases between the germline ends. In nucleotides, the CDR3 is TGTGCCAGCAGTTTAACAGGGCCTGGAAACACCATATATTTT. It codes for CASSLTGPGNTIYF.

This chain joins TRBV9 and TRBJ1-4, with 7 bases that match TRBD1. Germline-derived CDR1 and CDR2 are SGDLS and YYNGEE. The J segment lost 2 bases and the V segment lost 4 bases, leaving 2 bases of the junction unmatched. The CDR3 has 14 residues. In DNA, the CDR3 is TGTGCCAGCAGCACGGGACAGACTAATGAAAAACTGTTTTTT. Its protein is CASSTGQTNEKLFF. Together with reference TRBV9 and TRBJ1-4, the CDR3 gives the full variable domain: DSGVTQTPKHLITATGQRVTLRCSPRSGDLSVYWYQQSLDQGLQFLIQYYNGEERAKGNILERFSAQQFPDLHSELNLSSLELGDSALYFCASSTGQTNEKLFFGSGTQLSVL.

J is TRBJ2-1 and V is TRBV18, with a tentative D call TRBD2 (7 bases). Trimming removed 3 bases from V and 6 bases from J, with 15 bases in between. CDR1 and CDR2 (germline): KGHSH, LQKENI. This CDR3 comprises 15 residues. CDR3: CASSPPGGLSNEQFF. The CDR3 DNA reads TGTGCCAGCTCACCCCCCGGGGGGCTGTCCAATGAGCAGTTCTTC.

V usage is TRBV7-2 and J usage is TRBJ1-3, with D hard to call. This CDR3 is built from 15 residues. V gave up 5 bases and J gave up 4 bases, with 15 bases separating them. Germline lookup yields CDR1 SGHTA and CDR2 FQGNSA. CDR3 nucleotide sequence: TGTGCCAGCAGCGCCCGGTTCTCGTCGGGAAACACCATATATTTT. Protein sequence: CASSARFSSGNTIYF.

The chain uses TRBV29-1 and TRBJ2-7, with D unclear. CDR1 and CDR2 (germline): SQVTM, ANQGSEA. The CDR3 is 12 residues long. V was pared by 4 bases and J by 0 bases, with 7 bases between. The CDR3 DNA sequence: TGCAGCGTTGGCACAATCTCCTACGAGCAGTACTTC. This translates into CSVGTISYEQYF.

The chain links TRBV2 to TRBJ1-4; 10 nucleotides align to TRBD1. CDR1 and CDR2 (germline): SNHLY, FYNNEI. After removal of 5 bases from V and 5 bases from J, the junction contained 5 bases not matched to a gene. The CDR3 is made up of 15 amino acids. The CDR3 region has the DNA TGTGCCAGCAGTCCCCGGACAGGGGGGAATGAAAAACTGTTTTTT. Protein product: CASSPRTGGNEKLFF. Using reference TRBV2 and TRBJ1-4 for the parts outside the CDR3, the full variable domain is EPEVTQTPSHQVTQMGQEVILRCVPISNHLYFYWYRQILGQKVEFLVSFYNNEISEKSEIFDDQFSVERPDGSNFTLKIRSTKLEDSAMYFCASSPRTGGNEKLFFGSGTQLSVL.

This chain links TRBV27 with TRBJ2-1; unclear D gene. The CDR3 runs 12 residues. Per the germline V gene, CDR1 is MNHEY and CDR2 is SMNVEV (reference sequence). Trimming shortened V by 6 bases and J by 10 bases, and 13 bases separated the two germline ends. The CDR3 coding sequence is TGTGCCAGCAGCTCATTGGGTTTAGAGCAGTTCTTC. It yields the protein CASSSLGLEQFF.

The chain recombines TRBV14 with TRBJ2-3, with 8 positions matching TRBD1. The junction had 3 bases not matched to a gene; V was cut back by 0 bases and J by 1 base. The CDR3 loop spans 16 amino acids. Germline CDR1 reads SGHDN; CDR2 reads FVKESK. The DNA for the CDR3 is TGTGCCAGCAGCCAAGAGCAGGGGGCCCGCACAGATACGCAGTATTTT. Residues: CASSQEQGARTDTQYF.

The chain recombines TRBV12-5 with TRBJ2-1; D gene unclear. Germline V gene data show CDR1 as LGHNT and CDR2 as FRNRAP. Trimming left V 1 base short and J 7 bases short, with 11 bases between. The CDR3 loop spans 14 amino acids. The CDR3 nucleotides are TGTGCTAGTGGTTTGGACCGCATAGAGAATGAGCAGTTCTTC. Its protein product is CASGLDRIENEQFF. The whole variable domain, remainder taken from reference TRBV12-5 and TRBJ2-1, is DARVTQTPRHKVTEMGQEVTMRCQPILGHNTVFWYRQTMMQGLELLAYFRNRAPLDDSGMPKDRFSAEMPDATLATLKIQPSEPRDSAVYFCASGLDRIENEQFFGPGTRLTVL.

The V call is TRBV14, the J call TRBJ1-5; D is ambiguous. The CDR3 contains 13 residues. Germline V CDR1 and CDR2: SGHDN, FVKESK. The V end was cut by 3 bases, the J end by 3 bases, with 6 bases between. This chain's CDR3 is CASSQAPNQPQHF. For the CDR3, the DNA is TGTGCCAGCAGCCAGGCCCCCAATCAGCCCCAGCATTTT.

The chain combines TRBV4-2 with TRBJ1-5; 9 nucleotides agree with TRBD1. The V segment lost 3 bases and the J segment 7 bases; nucleotides outside the gene matches: 10. This CDR3 spans 16 amino acids. Germline V gene lookup returns CDR1 LGHNA and CDR2 YNFKEQ. The CDR3: CASSQYNRGQGQPQHF. The DNA for the CDR3 is TGTGCCAGCAGCCAGTACAACAGGGGGCAAGGACAGCCCCAGCATTTT.